This T cell receptor beta chain was recorded in a study of blood T cell repertoires in COVID-19. For the study at large: The United States, Italy and Spain were the sources of the acute and convalescent COVID-19 samples. PBMCs, B-cell-depleted T cells, or T cells were the source of the cDNA or gDNA that made up the material.

CDR3 length: 17 amino acids. Germline CDR1 KGHDR, CDR2 SFDVKD. V lost 4 bases, J lost 7 bases, and 13 bases stayed unmatched. This table comes from immunoSEQ multiplex PCR, and its TCRdb copy is limited to in-frame clones, with some not included. The sample includes approximately 130,000 clones, 70% to 80% of them seen just once. Sequenced material: peripheral blood. This chain joins TRBV24-1 and TRBJ2-1, with TRBD1 identical over 9 bases. This clonotype was sampled from a human donor in a cohort sampled during active COVID-19. This chain's CDR3 is CATSDPRPTDRGNEQFF. The CDR3 DNA follows: TGTGCCACCAGTGACCCACGTCCTACCGACAGGGGGAATGAGCAGTTCTTC.